This T cell receptor (beta chain) originates from a study of T cells after yellow fever vaccination. Whole-study results and caveats: In FACS-sorted repertoires, abundant clonotypes from the bulk population could appear as contaminants.

In TCRdb, the 5' RACE reads were re-called with MiXCR into one record per CDR3 protein. Of 50,000 to 60,000 distinct CDR3 sequences in the sample, less than 8% were seen once. The V segment lost 5 bases and the J segment 0 bases; nucleotides outside the gene matches: 4. Germline CDR1 reads MNHEY; CDR2 reads SMNVEV (reference sequence). CDR3 size: 15 residues. This clonotype was observed at least ten times. The rearrangement links TRBV27 to TRBJ1-2; 9 bases match TRBD1. The sequence was collected from a man in his late teens or twenties who received the YFV17D yellow fever vaccine. Sample: CD8+ T cells not binding an NS4B(214-222) dextramer, sorted from PBMCs, taken 35 to 50 days after the first yellow fever vaccination. CDR3 protein: CASSMGQGTNYGYTF. The DNA for the CDR3 is TGTGCCAGCAGTATGGGACAGGGTACTAACTATGGCTACACCTTC.